These T cell receptor beta chains were read from a single sample in a study of cytomegalovirus exposure and HLA in healthy donors. Profiled with immunoSEQ multiplex PCR; TCRdb holds only in-frame clones, not every one. The table lists tens of thousands of clones, 89% of them singletons. The sample consisted of PBMCs. The receptors here all came from a woman between 18 and 29 years old in good health and CMV-seronegative. Each CDR3 is given with its conserved first and last residue. Fields, in order: J gene, clone size, V gene, D gene, CDR3 protein, CDR3 DNA. The D gene is left open where the match is weak. The size entry is marked missing in some rows and otherwise reads once, few, many or a size class.

j_gene: TRBJ1-1; abundance: .; v_gene: TRBV19; d_gene: .; CDR3aa: CASSPSPNTEAFF; CDR3nt: TGTGCCAGTAGTCCCTCCCCGAACACTGAAGCTTTCTTT
j_gene: TRBJ2-1; abundance: .; v_gene: TRBV30; d_gene: .; CDR3aa: CAWSRSYNEQFF; CDR3nt: TGTGCCTGGTCACGGTCCTACAATGAGCAGTTCTTC
j_gene: TRBJ2-1; abundance: .; v_gene: TRBV5-4; d_gene: TRBD2; CDR3aa: CASSSGLAGPYNEQFF; CDR3nt: TGTGCCAGCAGCTCGGGACTAGCGGGACCCTACAATGAGCAGTTCTTC
j_gene: TRBJ1-4; abundance: .; v_gene: TRBV10-1; d_gene: TRBD1; CDR3aa: CASGVPGQVQNEKLFF; CDR3nt: TGCGCCAGCGGGGTCCCGGGACAGGTTCAGAATGAAAAACTGTTTTTT
j_gene: TRBJ2-3; abundance: .; v_gene: TRBV4-1; d_gene: TRBD2; CDR3aa: CASSQVGTSDRTDTQYF; CDR3nt: TGCGCCAGCAGCCAAGTGGGGACTAGCGACCGCACAGATACGCAGTATTTT
j_gene: TRBJ1-5; abundance: .; v_gene: TRBV7-9; d_gene: .; CDR3aa: CASSRRGGAGNQPQHF; CDR3nt: TGTGCCAGCAGCAGACGAGGGGGGGCTGGCAATCAGCCCCAGCATTTT
j_gene: TRBJ2-7; abundance: .; v_gene: TRBV6-1; d_gene: .; CDR3aa: CASVNSYEQYF; CDR3nt: TGTGCCAGCGTCAATTCCTACGAGCAGTACTTC
j_gene: TRBJ2-7; abundance: .; v_gene: TRBV7-7; d_gene: TRBD2; CDR3aa: CASSLPGTSGRQEQYF; CDR3nt: TGTGCCAGCAGCCTCCCCGGGACTAGCGGGAGGCAAGAGCAGTACTTC
j_gene: TRBJ1-4; abundance: .; v_gene: TRBV5-1; d_gene: .; CDR3aa: CASSLGTGISEKLFF; CDR3nt: TGCGCCAGCAGCTTGGGTACAGGGATAAGTGAAAAACTGTTTTTT
j_gene: TRBJ2-4; abundance: .; v_gene: TRBV25-1; d_gene: .; CDR3aa: CASASDRIYPRNIQYF; CDR3nt: TGTGCCAGCGCATCGGACAGAATATACCCCCGGAACATTCAGTACTTC
j_gene: TRBJ1-5; abundance: once; v_gene: TRBV16; d_gene: .; CDR3aa: CASSQSTVQPQHF; CDR3nt: TGTGCCAGCAGCCAATCGACAGTCCAGCCCCAGCATTTT
j_gene: TRBJ2-3; abundance: .; v_gene: TRBV5-6; d_gene: TRBD2; CDR3aa: CASSGGGGGTDTQYF; CDR3nt: TGTGCCAGCAGCGGCGGGGGAGGAGGCACAGATACGCAGTATTTT
j_gene: TRBJ2-2; abundance: .; v_gene: TRBV28; d_gene: .; CDR3aa: CASSSGTPNTGELFF; CDR3nt: TGTGCCAGCAGTTCGGGGACACCGAACACCGGGGAGCTGTTTTTT
j_gene: TRBJ2-1; abundance: .; v_gene: TRBV5-1; d_gene: TRBD1; CDR3aa: CASSLGDRDFNEQFF; CDR3nt: TGCGCCAGCAGCTTGGGGGACAGGGATTTTAATGAGCAGTTCTTC
j_gene: TRBJ2-1; abundance: .; v_gene: TRBV7-2; d_gene: .; CDR3aa: CASSLVPKTGEQFF; CDR3nt: TGTGCCAGCAGCTTAGTACCCAAAACCGGTGAGCAGTTCTTC
j_gene: TRBJ2-6; abundance: .; v_gene: TRBV5-1; d_gene: .; CDR3aa: CASSLKQGFAQLGGANVLTF; CDR3nt: TGCGCCAGCAGCCTAAAGCAGGGGTTTGCCCAACTTGGAGGGGCCAACGTCCTGACTTTC
j_gene: TRBJ2-5; abundance: .; v_gene: TRBV7-2; d_gene: .; CDR3aa: CASSLGGLQETQYF; CDR3nt: TGTGCCAGCAGCTTAGGGGGGCTCCAAGAGACCCAGTACTTC
j_gene: TRBJ2-3; abundance: .; v_gene: TRBV5-4; d_gene: TRBD2; CDR3aa: CASSLGTSGRDTQYF; CDR3nt: TGTGCCAGCAGCTTGGGGACTAGCGGGAGAGATACGCAGTATTTT
j_gene: TRBJ1-5; abundance: .; v_gene: TRBV30; d_gene: .; CDR3aa: CAWSYWGVNQPQHF; CDR3nt: TGTGCCTGGAGTTATTGGGGAGTGAATCAGCCCCAGCATTTT
j_gene: TRBJ2-2; abundance: .; v_gene: TRBV4-2; d_gene: .; CDR3aa: CASSHRGTALNTGELFF; CDR3nt: TGTGCCAGCAGCCACCGGGGGACGGCCCTGAACACTGGGGAGCTGTTTTTT
j_gene: TRBJ1-2; abundance: .; v_gene: TRBV5-5; d_gene: TRBD1; CDR3aa: CASSITGTGVYGYTF; CDR3nt: TGTGCCAGCAGCATTACCGGGACAGGAGTCTATGGCTACACCTTC
j_gene: TRBJ1-2; abundance: few; v_gene: TRBV30; d_gene: .; CDR3aa: CAWRELETYGYTF; CDR3nt: TGTGCCTGGAGGGAATTGGAGACCTATGGCTACACCTTC
j_gene: TRBJ1-1; abundance: .; v_gene: TRBV10-3; d_gene: .; CDR3aa: CAISERGRQAFF; CDR3nt: TGTGCCATCAGTGAGAGGGGTCGGCAAGCTTTCTTT
j_gene: TRBJ2-7; abundance: .; v_gene: TRBV9; d_gene: TRBD2; CDR3aa: CASSVGVGRSYEQYF; CDR3nt: TGTGCCAGCAGCGTAGGGGTCGGGAGGTCCTACGAGCAGTACTTC
j_gene: TRBJ2-1; abundance: .; v_gene: TRBV7-2; d_gene: .; CDR3aa: CASSPPRDFRYNEQFF; CDR3nt: TGTGCCAGCAGTCCTCCCCGGGACTTCCGATACAATGAGCAGTTCTTC
j_gene: TRBJ2-3; abundance: .; v_gene: TRBV6-4; d_gene: TRBD1; CDR3aa: CASGPGTGDTQYF; CDR3nt: TGTGCCAGCGGTCCCGGGACAGGGGATACGCAGTATTTT
j_gene: TRBJ1-2; abundance: few; v_gene: TRBV6-5; d_gene: TRBD1; CDR3aa: CASSRAYRGFNGYTF; CDR3nt: TGTGCCAGCAGTAGAGCATACAGGGGCTTCAATGGCTACACCTTC
j_gene: TRBJ2-3; abundance: .; v_gene: TRBV30; d_gene: TRBD2; CDR3aa: CAWSVSSGGADTQYF; CDR3nt: TGTGCCTGGAGTGTCTCTAGCGGGGGGGCAGATACGCAGTATTTT
j_gene: TRBJ2-1; abundance: .; v_gene: TRBV7-2; d_gene: .; CDR3aa: CASSPPSHTSSPYNEQFF; CDR3nt: TGTGCCAGCAGCCCACCGTCCCATACTAGTTCTCCCTACAATGAGCAGTTCTTC
j_gene: TRBJ2-7; abundance: .; v_gene: TRBV4-1; d_gene: .; CDR3aa: CASSQIGQSYEQYF; CDR3nt: TGCGCCAGCAGCCAAATTGGACAGTCCTACGAGCAGTACTTC
j_gene: TRBJ1-1; abundance: .; v_gene: TRBV6-5; d_gene: .; CDR3aa: CASSYSYRGGYDEAFF; CDR3nt: TGTGCCAGCAGTTACTCTTATCGGGGTGGGTACGATGAAGCTTTCTTT
j_gene: TRBJ2-5; abundance: .; v_gene: TRBV4-2; d_gene: TRBD2; CDR3aa: CASSQRGLVLETQYF; CDR3nt: TGTGCCAGCAGCCAAAGGGGACTAGTTTTGGAGACCCAGTACTTC
j_gene: TRBJ2-2; abundance: .; v_gene: TRBV28; d_gene: .; CDR3aa: CASSITGVLGELFF; CDR3nt: TGTGCCAGCAGCATAACGGGAGTTTTGGGGGAGCTGTTTTTT
j_gene: TRBJ2-1; abundance: .; v_gene: TRBV11-2; d_gene: TRBD2; CDR3aa: CASSLVAGLAGGNEQFF; CDR3nt: TGTGCCAGCAGCTTAGTCGCGGGACTAGCGGGAGGAAACGAGCAGTTCTTC
j_gene: TRBJ2-1; abundance: .; v_gene: TRBV2; d_gene: TRBD2; CDR3aa: CASSPRGGRANEQFF; CDR3nt: TGTGCCAGCAGTCCCCGGGGGGGGAGGGCCAATGAGCAGTTCTTC
j_gene: TRBJ2-1; abundance: once; v_gene: TRBV2; d_gene: .; CDR3aa: CASSEFPEMEQFF; CDR3nt: TGTGCCAGCAGTGAATTTCCCGAGATGGAGCAGTTCTTC
j_gene: TRBJ1-2; abundance: .; v_gene: TRBV7-9; d_gene: .; CDR3aa: CASVGGNNYGYTF; CDR3nt: TGTGCCAGCGTCGGGGGTAATAACTATGGCTACACCTTC
j_gene: TRBJ2-3; abundance: .; v_gene: TRBV19; d_gene: .; CDR3aa: CASSTQQGLTDTQYF; CDR3nt: TGTGCCAGTAGTACCCAGCAGGGTTTGACAGATACGCAGTATTTT
j_gene: TRBJ1-4; abundance: .; v_gene: TRBV5-1; d_gene: TRBD1; CDR3aa: CASSRDSATNEKLFF; CDR3nt: TGCGCCAGCAGCCGGGACAGCGCAACTAATGAAAAACTGTTTTTT
j_gene: TRBJ2-2; abundance: few; v_gene: TRBV5-1; d_gene: TRBD1; CDR3aa: CASSPGRGTGDLLGTGELFF; CDR3nt: TGCGCCAGCAGCCCCGGGCGCGGGACAGGGGATCTTTTGGGCACCGGGGAGCTGTTTTTT
j_gene: TRBJ2-7; abundance: .; v_gene: TRBV18; d_gene: .; CDR3aa: CASSPPTAVYEQYF; CDR3nt: TGTGCCAGCTCACCACCGACAGCAGTCTACGAGCAGTACTTC
j_gene: TRBJ1-2; abundance: few; v_gene: TRBV6-1; d_gene: .; CDR3aa: CASSEAGGGAGYGYTF; CDR3nt: TGTGCCAGCAGTGAAGCGGGGGGGGGCGCAGGCTATGGCTACACCTTC
j_gene: TRBJ2-5; abundance: .; v_gene: TRBV7-2; d_gene: TRBD1; CDR3aa: CASGQGGGETQYF; CDR3nt: TGTGCAAGCGGACAGGGAGGCGGGGAGACCCAGTACTTC
j_gene: TRBJ1-1; abundance: .; v_gene: TRBV5-1; d_gene: .; CDR3aa: CASSTHRIGSTEAFF; CDR3nt: TGCGCCAGCAGCACTCACAGGATCGGGAGCACTGAAGCTTTCTTT
j_gene: TRBJ2-1; abundance: once; v_gene: TRBV19; d_gene: TRBD2; CDR3aa: CASRVRGGEYNEQFF; CDR3nt: TGTGCCAGTAGGGTGCGCGGGGGGGAGTACAATGAGCAGTTCTTC
j_gene: TRBJ1-1; abundance: .; v_gene: TRBV18; d_gene: .; CDR3aa: CASSRVVGAENTEAFF; CDR3nt: TGTGCCAGCTCACGGGTCGTGGGGGCAGAGAACACTGAAGCTTTCTTT
j_gene: TRBJ1-2; abundance: once; v_gene: TRBV28; d_gene: .; CDR3aa: CASSLFRQSTYGYTF; CDR3nt: TGTGCCAGCAGTTTATTTCGCCAGTCCACCTATGGCTACACCTTC